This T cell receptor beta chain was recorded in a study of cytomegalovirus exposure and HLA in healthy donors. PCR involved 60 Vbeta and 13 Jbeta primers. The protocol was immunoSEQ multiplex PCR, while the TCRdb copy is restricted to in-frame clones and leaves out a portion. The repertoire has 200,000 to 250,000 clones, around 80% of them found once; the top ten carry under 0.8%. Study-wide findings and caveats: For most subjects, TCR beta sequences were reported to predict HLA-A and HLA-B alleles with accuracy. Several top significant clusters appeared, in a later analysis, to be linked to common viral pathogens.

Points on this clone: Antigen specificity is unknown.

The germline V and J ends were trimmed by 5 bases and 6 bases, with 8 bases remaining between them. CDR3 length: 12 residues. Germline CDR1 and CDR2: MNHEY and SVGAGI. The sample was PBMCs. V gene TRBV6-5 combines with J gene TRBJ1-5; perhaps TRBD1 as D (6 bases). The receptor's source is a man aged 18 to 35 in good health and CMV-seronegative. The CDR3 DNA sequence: TGTGCCAGCAGTCTACAGGGTCAGCCCCAGCATTTT. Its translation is CASSLQGQPQHF.